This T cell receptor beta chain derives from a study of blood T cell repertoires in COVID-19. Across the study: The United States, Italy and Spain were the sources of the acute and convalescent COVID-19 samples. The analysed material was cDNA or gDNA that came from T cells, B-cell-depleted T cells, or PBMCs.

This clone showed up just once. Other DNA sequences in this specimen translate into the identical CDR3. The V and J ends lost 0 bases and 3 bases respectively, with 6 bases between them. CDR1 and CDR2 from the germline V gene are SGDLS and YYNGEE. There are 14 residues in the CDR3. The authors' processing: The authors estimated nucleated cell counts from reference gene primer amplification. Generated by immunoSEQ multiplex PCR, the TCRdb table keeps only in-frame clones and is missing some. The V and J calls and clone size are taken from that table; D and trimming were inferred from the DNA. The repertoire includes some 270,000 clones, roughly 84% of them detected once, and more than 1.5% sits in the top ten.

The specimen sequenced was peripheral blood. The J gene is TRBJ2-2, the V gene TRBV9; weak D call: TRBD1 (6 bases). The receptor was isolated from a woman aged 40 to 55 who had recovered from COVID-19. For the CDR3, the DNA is TGTGCCAGCAGCGTAGACAGGGACACCGGGGAGCTGTTTTTT. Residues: CASSVDRDTGELFF.